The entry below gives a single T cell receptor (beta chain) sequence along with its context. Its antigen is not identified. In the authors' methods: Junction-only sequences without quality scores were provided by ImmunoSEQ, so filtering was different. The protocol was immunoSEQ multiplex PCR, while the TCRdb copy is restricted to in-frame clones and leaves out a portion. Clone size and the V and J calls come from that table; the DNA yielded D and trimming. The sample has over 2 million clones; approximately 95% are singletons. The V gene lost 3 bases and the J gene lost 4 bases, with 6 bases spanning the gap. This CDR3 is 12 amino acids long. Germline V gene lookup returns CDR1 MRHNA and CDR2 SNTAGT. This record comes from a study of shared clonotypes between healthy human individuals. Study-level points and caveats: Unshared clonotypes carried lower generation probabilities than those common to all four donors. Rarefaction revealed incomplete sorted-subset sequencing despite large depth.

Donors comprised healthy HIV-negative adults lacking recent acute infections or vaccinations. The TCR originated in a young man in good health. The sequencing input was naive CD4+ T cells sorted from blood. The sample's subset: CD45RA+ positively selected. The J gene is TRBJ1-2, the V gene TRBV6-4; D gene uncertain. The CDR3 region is CASSDQLYGYTF. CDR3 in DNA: TGTGCCAGCAGTGATCAGCTCTATGGCTACACCTTC.